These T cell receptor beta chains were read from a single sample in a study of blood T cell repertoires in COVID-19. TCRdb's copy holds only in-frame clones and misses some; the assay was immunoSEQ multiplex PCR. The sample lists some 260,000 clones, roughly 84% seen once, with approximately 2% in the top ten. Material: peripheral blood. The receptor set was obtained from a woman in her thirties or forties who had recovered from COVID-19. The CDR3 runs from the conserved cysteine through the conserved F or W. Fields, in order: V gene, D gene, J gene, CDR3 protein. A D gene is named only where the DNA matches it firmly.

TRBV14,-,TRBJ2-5,CASSHALGRGQETQYF
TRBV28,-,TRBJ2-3,CASSPYFTDTQYF
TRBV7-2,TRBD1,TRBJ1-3,CASSRQGAGGNTIYF
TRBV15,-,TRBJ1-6,CATSPTANSPLHF
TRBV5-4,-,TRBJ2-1,CASKPYRGGTRPNNEQFF
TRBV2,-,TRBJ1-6,CASTRGGNSPLHF
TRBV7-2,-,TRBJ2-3,CASSLVGTPSTDTQYF
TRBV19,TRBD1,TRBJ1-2,CASSIGGTGDYGYTF
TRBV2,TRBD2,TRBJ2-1,CASSRLAGVDEQFF
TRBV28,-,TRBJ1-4,CASSLGGVRDEKLFF
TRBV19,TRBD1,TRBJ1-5,CASSPGTGISNQPQHF
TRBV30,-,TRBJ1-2,CACRDRNYGYTF
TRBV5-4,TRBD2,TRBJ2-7,CASSPWGGTYEQYF
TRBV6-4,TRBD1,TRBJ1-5,CASSKETGDANQPQHF
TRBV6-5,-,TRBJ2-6,CASRPDRSGANVLTF
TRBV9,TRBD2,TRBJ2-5,CASSVEGSGSGETQYF
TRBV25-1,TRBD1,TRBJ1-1,CASSNRGGMNTEAFF
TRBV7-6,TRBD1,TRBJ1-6,CASSDRGFYNSPLHF
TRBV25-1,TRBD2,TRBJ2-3,CASTPGGFPMDTQYF
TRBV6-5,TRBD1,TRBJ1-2,CASTQGQGMHGYTF
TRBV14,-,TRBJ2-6,CASSQSSGPGANVLTF
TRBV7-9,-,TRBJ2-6,CASSPPQGDGANVLTF
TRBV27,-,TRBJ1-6,CASSHRQALQYNSPLHF
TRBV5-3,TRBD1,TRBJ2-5,CARLIRDRGGETQYF
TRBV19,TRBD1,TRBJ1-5,CASSIVAGTGGDQPQHF
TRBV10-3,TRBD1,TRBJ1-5,CAISRGTGINQPQHF